Listed below are T cell receptor beta chains from one sample, sequenced in a study of T cells in Graves' hyperthyroidism and ophthalmopathy. TCRdb fed the multiplex PCR reads into MiXCR, producing one record per CDR3 protein. The data hold a few hundred thousand distinct CDR3 sequences, with approximately 49% observed a single time. Sample: peripheral blood or thyroid tissue (not recorded which). The receptors originated from an adult woman with Graves' disease, either hyperthyroidism or ophthalmopathy (not recorded which). The CDR3 runs from the conserved cysteine through the conserved F or W. The order of the fields is D gene, clone size, J gene, V gene, CDR3 protein, CDR3 DNA. The D gene is left open where the match is weak. For some rows the clone size is stated as once, few or many, or as a class when expanded; others skip it.

D gene: TRBD2; clone size: -; J gene: TRBJ2-5; V gene: TRBV7-9; CDR3 protein: CASSLAGTSAITNQETQYF; CDR3 DNA: TGTGCCAGCAGCTTAGCCGGGACTAGCGCGATTACTAACCAAGAGACCCAGTACTTC
D gene: -; clone size: -; J gene: TRBJ1-6; V gene: TRBV2; CDR3 protein: CASRSTGGIGSPLHF; CDR3 DNA: TGTGCCAGCAGGAGCACCGGGGGCATTGGATCACCCCTCCACTTT
D gene: TRBD1; clone size: -; J gene: TRBJ1-1; V gene: TRBV12-3/TRBV12-4; CDR3 protein: CASSLSQGQVYF; CDR3 DNA: TGTGCCAGCAGTTTATCCCAGGGACAGGTTTACTTT
D gene: -; clone size: few; J gene: TRBJ1-2; V gene: TRBV11-2; CDR3 protein: CASSPGGGHGYTF; CDR3 DNA: TGTGCCAGCTCACCGGGGGGAGGCCATGGCTACACCTTC
D gene: TRBD1; clone size: -; J gene: TRBJ1-4; V gene: TRBV7-9; CDR3 protein: CASTRKTGTEKLFF; CDR3 DNA: TGTGCCAGCACCAGAAAGACAGGGACTGAAAAACTGTTTTTT
D gene: -; clone size: many; J gene: TRBJ1-6; V gene: TRBV20-1; CDR3 protein: CSARFRSGNSPLHF; CDR3 DNA: TGCAGTGCTAGGTTCCGGTCGGGGAATTCACCCCTCCACTTT
D gene: TRBD2; clone size: many; J gene: TRBJ2-5; V gene: TRBV6-8; CDR3 protein: CASSREDRRTETQYF; CDR3 DNA: TGTGCCAGCAGCCGGGAGGACCGGAGGACGGAGACCCAGTACTTC
D gene: -; clone size: -; J gene: TRBJ2-5; V gene: TRBV6-5; CDR3 protein: CASSYKRQAQYF; CDR3 DNA: TGTGCCAGCAGTTACAAGCGACAGGCCCAGTACTTC
D gene: -; clone size: many; J gene: TRBJ2-5; V gene: TRBV29-1; CDR3 protein: CSVEVGGPQETQYF; CDR3 DNA: TGCAGCGTTGAAGTTGGGGGACCCCAAGAGACCCAGTACTTC
D gene: TRBD1; clone size: many; J gene: TRBJ2-7; V gene: TRBV7-8; CDR3 protein: CASSLSDRSYAQYF; CDR3 DNA: TGTGCCAGCAGCTTATCGGACAGGAGTTACGCGCAGTACTTC
D gene: TRBD1; clone size: many; J gene: TRBJ2-5; V gene: TRBV12-3/TRBV12-4; CDR3 protein: CASSLGQGRQETQYF; CDR3 DNA: TGTGCCAGCAGTTTAGGACAGGGGAGGCAAGAGACCCAGTACTTC
D gene: TRBD1; clone size: -; J gene: TRBJ1-5; V gene: TRBV11-2; CDR3 protein: CASSPTGTGEYSNQPQHF; CDR3 DNA: TGTGCCAGCAGCCCAACCGGGACAGGCGAATATAGCAATCAGCCCCAGCATTTT
D gene: -; clone size: -; J gene: TRBJ1-4; V gene: TRBV10-3; CDR3 protein: CAISGSPGDVEKLFF; CDR3 DNA: TGTGCCATCAGTGGCAGCCCAGGGGATGTAGAAAAACTGTTTTTT